This T cell receptor (beta chain) was sequenced for a study of T cell responses to AZD1222 COVID-19 vaccine. The V end lost 3 bases, the J end lost 1 base, and 10 bases lay between the germline ends. The CDR3 totals 15 residues. Germline assignment: CDR1 SGHTA and CDR2 FQGNSA. Sequencing was performed with immunoSEQ multiplex PCR; in TCRdb, only in-frame clones are kept and a portion is missing. The table lists more than 75,000 clones, roughly 85% of them singletons. The specimen comprised peripheral blood, sampled 28 days after the second AZD1222 dose. This clonotype was sampled from an adult who received the AZD1222 COVID-19 vaccine. The J gene is TRBJ1-5, the V gene TRBV7-2; D is possibly TRBD1 (5 bases). The CDR3 reads CASSLGVRSNQPQHF. DNA of the CDR3: TGTGCCAGCAGCTTGGGGGTTAGGAGCAATCAGCCCCAGCATTTT.